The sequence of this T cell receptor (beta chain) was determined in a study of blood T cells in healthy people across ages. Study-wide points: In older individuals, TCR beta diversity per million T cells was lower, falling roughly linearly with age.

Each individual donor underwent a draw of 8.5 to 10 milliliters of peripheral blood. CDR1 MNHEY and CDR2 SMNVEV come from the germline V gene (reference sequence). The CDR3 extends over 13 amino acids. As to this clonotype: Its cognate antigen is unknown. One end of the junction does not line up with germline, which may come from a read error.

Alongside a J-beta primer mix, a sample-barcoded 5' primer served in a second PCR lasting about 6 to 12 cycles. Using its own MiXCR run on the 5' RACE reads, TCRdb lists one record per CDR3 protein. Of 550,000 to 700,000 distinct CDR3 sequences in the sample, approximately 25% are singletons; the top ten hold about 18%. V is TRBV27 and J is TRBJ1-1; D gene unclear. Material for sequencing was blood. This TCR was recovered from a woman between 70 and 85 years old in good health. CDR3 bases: TGTGTCAGCAGCCCTAAATGGGACACTGAAGCTTTCTTT. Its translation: CVSSPKWDTEAFF.